This T cell receptor beta chain came from a study of cytomegalovirus exposure and HLA in healthy donors (dated by TCRdb to between 2016 and 2019). With respect to the entire study: An earlier analysis of approximately 550 of the donors reported approximately 300 Gb of sequence data and some 120 million unique TCR beta sequences from around 200 million T cells. An early release covering about 600 HLA-typed donors comprised about 310 gigabases of sequencing data and around 80 million unique TCR sequences. The genetic ancestry cluster associated with self-reported Caucasian donors included 65% to 90% of the approximately 400 genotyped donors. The study was designed to test whether signatures of past pathogen exposure could be identified by cataloging public T cell receptors. The T cell repertoires of 666 subjects were profiled by immunosequencing and related to cytomegalovirus serostatus. In addition to the first cohort of roughly 670 subjects, a separate validation cohort of over 90 different subjects was used. High-throughput TCR immunosequencing, statistical association of individual TCRs with disease status, and machine learning were combined to predict cytomegalovirus infection status. To study patterns of TCR occurrence, a later analysis re-analyzed previously published TCR beta repertoires from just over 650 donors and added high-resolution HLA genotyping. Rather than using new phenotypic data, the later analysis identified candidate immune exposures from TCR beta sequences and from how often those sequences occurred across donors. An earlier analysis of roughly 580 of the donors used high-throughput TCR beta sequencing to judge whether each TCR beta V gene segment behaved as functional or pseudogenic. Donor age, sex, ethnicity and CMV serostatus were collected together with the repertoire data. A later genetic analysis took genome-wide SNP genotypes for about three fifths of the 666 donors and used that subset as a discovery cohort. Every repertoire in the discovery cohort had been generated on one and the same sequencing platform. Both class I and class II loci were covered by HLA typing, at four-digit resolution. Typing coverage varied by locus: roughly 629-640 donors for A, B, C, DRB1 and DQB1; roughly 520 for DQA1; approximately 570 for DPA1; approximately 490 for DPB1. Roughly 5 DR-DQ haplotypes were handled as single units for association and clustering because linkage in the cohort was strong. Across 398 genotyped donors of the cohort, an average of roughly 230,000 unique TCR beta nucleotide sequences per donor were sequenced, and roughly 20% of those sequences were non-productive.

In this sample, this clone turned up a few times. The antigen it recognizes is unknown. One base away there is no much larger clone; base qualities are not given. From the cysteine through the phenylalanine, the CDR3 covers 14 amino acids. Of all the DNA, just the CDR3 is kept, 42 bases in frame from base 1. At the junction V is shortened by 11 bases and J by 5 bases; bases outside the gene matches: 12. According to the germline V gene, CDR1 reads MGHRA and CDR2 reads YSYEKL. What the work shows at the level of the full study, not this receptor alone: Because the 87-base-pair reads could not distinguish some IMGT-functional V segments, including TRBV6-2 and TRBV6-3, those segments were excluded. The only immune exposure information available for the cohort was CMV serostatus. Because counts were too low, about 15 rarely observed V segments, including chromosome 9 orphons, were left out of the earlier analysis of a few hundred of the donors. In a later analysis, some 18,000 TCR beta sequences were associated with specific HLA alleles at a false discovery rate of 0.05. In an earlier analysis of over 550 of the donors, most TCR beta V segments were observed in productive rearrangements about 87% or about 30% of the time, broadly matching IMGT annotations. According to a later analysis, parvovirus B19, influenza, CMV and Epstein-Barr virus appeared linked to several top co-occurrence clusters. In a later analysis, HLA-associated TCR beta chains were found to be more clonally expanded and to have lower generation probabilities than equally common non-associated chains. A few of the identified cytomegalovirus-associated TCR beta chains were confirmed in vitro to be specific for cytomegalovirus antigens. According to the authors, the approach could potentially be generalized to other disease states and immunological phenotypes. Roughly uniform sequencing depth across donors was assumed in presence/absence analyses, although this assumption may not hold. A group of highly shared sequence variants was considered likely to be a technical artifact of the sequencing pipeline. Most CMV-associated TCR beta chains appeared to be HLA-restricted in a later analysis, and the HLA associations seemed to be driven largely by CMV exposure. Most TCR sequences were seen in very few donors, while some public TCRs were found in many individuals. Linkage disequilibrium might explain the correlated functional status among segregating V segments, but an unknown experimental factor could not be excluded. Cytomegalovirus status was reported to be diagnosed by the classifier with high specificity and sensitivity in both the original and validation cohorts. The study listed 150 to 200 TCR beta chains as associated with cytomegalovirus. Because some donors lacked HLA typing at each locus, the association tests relied only on the typed subset. Compared with the roughly 600-donor mean, donors in an Asian-associated ancestry cluster had fewer N-insertions in productive TCRs, according to a later genetic analysis. A later genetic analysis associated a missense DCLRE1C variant with V-gene and J-gene trimming of TCR beta chains, and an independent cohort replicated the association. When HLA alleles, especially DR and DQ, strongly co-occurred, attributing TCR associations to individual alleles was difficult. A further reported finding was that TCR beta sequences accurately predicted the HLA-A and HLA-B alleles for most subjects in the first cohort. Only TCR beta chains were sequenced in this cohort, and the absence of alpha or paired-chain data limited detectable features. In a later analysis, the rate of TCR association differed among HLA loci, with DRB1 alleles having the most associated TCRs and HLA-C alleles having the fewest.

The cohort was made up of approximately 670 healthy bone marrow donors. Cohort members were all nominally healthy when sampled, although unrecorded immune exposures were likely present. The donor was CMV seropositive and belonged to the group of more than 250 seropositive cohort members. Every donor gave a peripheral blood sample, and the peripheral blood mononuclear cells from that sample were used for TCR beta sequencing. The Qiagen DNeasy Blood Extraction Kit was used to extract genomic DNA from the blood cell samples. The library was made by the immunoSEQ multiplex PCR assay. The multiplex PCR relied on a mix of 60 forward primers for TCR Vbeta segments and 13 reverse primers for TCR Jbeta segments. The CDR3 region of rearranged TCR beta genes was amplified from genomic DNA by a multiplex PCR assay. On the Illumina HiSeq System, the amplified TCR beta libraries were sequenced as 87-base-pair reads. Concerning the study's data processing: Across the roughly 670 repertoires, a later analysis counted 60 million to 90 million unique TCR beta chains, roughly 11 million of which were shared by at least two donors. A nearest-neighbor algorithm error-corrected the raw reads and collapsed the reads into unique sequences, merging closely related sequences to remove PCR and sequencing errors. V, D and J gene segments were assigned by aligning CDR3 sequences to IMGT reference sequences. For a sequence to be retained, a match of at least six nucleotides to both a V gene segment and a J gene segment was required. Rearrangements were called productive when the CDR3 lacked stop codons and stayed in frame with V and J; all others were non-productive. Following IMGT convention, CDR3 was defined as the stretch from the second conserved V-encoded cysteine up to the conserved J-encoded phenylalanine. The earlier analysis of 500 to 600 of the donors excluded sequences that lacked an unambiguous match to a single V gene segment. In an earlier analysis of a few hundred of the donors, V segments were called functional above 56.7% productive rearrangements and were called segregating when the between-donor standard deviation exceeded 5%. To diagnose cytomegalovirus status from the catalog of TCR beta chain sequences, a statistical classification framework was built. A later analysis assigned V and J genes by comparing TCR nucleotide sequences with IMGT/GENE-DB human TR gene sequences. Using the TCRdist pipeline, a later analysis assigned CDR3 sequences along with most-parsimonious VDJ recombination scenarios. In a later analysis, each TCR beta chain was defined by its CDR3 amino acid sequence together with its V-gene family, and reads lacking a unique V-gene family were excluded. In a later analysis, several hundred highly shared, low-generation-probability nucleotide sequences were removed to address suspected cross-contamination and a sequencing artifact. In a later analysis, a clonal expansion index was calculated for each public chain from normalized within-repertoire ranks of inferred template counts. In a later analysis, generation probabilities were computed using a VDJ recombination model fitted to out-of-frame rearrangements, and the results were checked against IGoR. Hypergeometric tests were used in a later analysis to score TCR-TCR, TCR-HLA and TCR-CMV co-occurrence, with a repertoire-size bias correction applied to the TCR pairs. To estimate false discovery rates, a later analysis permuted the HLA or CMV assignments 20 times. In a later analysis, co-occurring TCRs were grouped using DBSCAN, with TCRdist sequence similarity added in when clustering inside HLA-allele-positive subsets. Repertoires with fewer than 30,000 or more than 120,000 public chains, plus five repertoires with anomalous nucleotide sharing, were excluded from co-occurrence clustering. TCRdb took this table from immuneACCESS and kept in-frame rearrangements with V and J called. Such tables lack part of the clones; where checked against another copy, unresolved V genes explain under half of the gap, and the rest is unexplained. V, J and clone size are taken as reported in that table, and D and trimming were inferred from the DNA itself. Across this sample there are approximately 130,000 clones, with 65% to 80% seen only once. The ten largest clones capture around 5.8% of the sample.

This TCR came from a man younger than 35 in good health and CMV-seropositive. The chain uses TRBV4-1 and TRBJ1-1, with 9 bases in between that match TRBD1. The source material was PBMCs. In nucleotides, the sequence is TGCGCCTCCGGGTGGACAGGGGCGGGAACTGAAGCTTTCTTT. Translation gives CASGWTGAGTEAFF.